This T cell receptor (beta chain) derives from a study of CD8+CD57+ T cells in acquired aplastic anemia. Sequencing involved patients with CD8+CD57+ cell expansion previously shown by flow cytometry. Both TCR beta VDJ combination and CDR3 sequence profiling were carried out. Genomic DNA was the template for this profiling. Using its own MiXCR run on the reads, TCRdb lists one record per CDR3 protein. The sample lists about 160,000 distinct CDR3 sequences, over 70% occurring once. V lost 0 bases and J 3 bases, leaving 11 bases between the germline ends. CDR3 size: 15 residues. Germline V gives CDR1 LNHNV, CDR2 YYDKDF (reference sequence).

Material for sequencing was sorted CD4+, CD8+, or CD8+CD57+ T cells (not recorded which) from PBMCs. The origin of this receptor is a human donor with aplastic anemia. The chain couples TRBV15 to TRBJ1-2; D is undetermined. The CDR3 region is CATSRDPTPYYGYTF. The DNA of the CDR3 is TGTGCCACCAGCAGAGACCCGACACCTTACTATGGCTACACCTTC.